This T cell receptor (beta chain) was captured by sequencing in a study of Graves' ophthalmopathy and Graves' hyperthyroidism. Study-level points and caveats: The study's model predicted ophthalmopathy progression at 70.59% sensitivity and 72% to 85% specificity.

Amplification from RNA transcripts yielded the TCR beta CDR3 regions. Following a first-round RT-PCR that used HTBI primers, a second-round multiplex PCR was carried out. MiXCR, applied by TCRdb to the multiplex PCR reads, yields one record per CDR3 protein. The repertoire holds 650,000 to 800,000 distinct CDR3 sequences, with just over 40% as singletons. Regarding this clonotype: The antigen is not known.

CDR1 and CDR2 (germline): MGHRA, YSYEKL. The V end was cut by 2 bases, the J end by 6 bases, with 11 bases between. This CDR3 has 15 residues. The receptor was derived from an adult man with Graves' ophthalmopathy. The sample comprised peripheral blood. The chain carries TRBV4-1 and TRBJ1-6; D is perhaps TRBD1 (5 bases). The CDR3 spells CASSQIRGTNSPLHF. CDR3 nucleotides: TGCGCCAGCAGCCAAATCCGGGGCACTAATTCACCCCTCCACTTT.